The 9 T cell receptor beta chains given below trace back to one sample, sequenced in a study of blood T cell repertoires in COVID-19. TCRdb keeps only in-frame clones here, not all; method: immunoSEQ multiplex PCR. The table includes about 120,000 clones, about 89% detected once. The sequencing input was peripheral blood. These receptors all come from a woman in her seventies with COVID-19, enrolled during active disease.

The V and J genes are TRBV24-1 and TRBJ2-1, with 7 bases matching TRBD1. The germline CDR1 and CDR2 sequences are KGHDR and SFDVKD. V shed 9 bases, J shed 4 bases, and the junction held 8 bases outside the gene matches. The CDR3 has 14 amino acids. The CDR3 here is CATSPGTAYNEQFF. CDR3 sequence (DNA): TGTGCCACCTCCCCCGGGACAGCATACAATGAGCAGTTCTTC.

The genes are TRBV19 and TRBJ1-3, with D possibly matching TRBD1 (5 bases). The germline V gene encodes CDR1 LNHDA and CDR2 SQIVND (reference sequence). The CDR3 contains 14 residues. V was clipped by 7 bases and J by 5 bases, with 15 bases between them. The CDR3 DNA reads TGTGCCAGTATCAGCGGGGGGTTCCGAAACACCATATATTTT. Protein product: CASISGGFRNTIYF.

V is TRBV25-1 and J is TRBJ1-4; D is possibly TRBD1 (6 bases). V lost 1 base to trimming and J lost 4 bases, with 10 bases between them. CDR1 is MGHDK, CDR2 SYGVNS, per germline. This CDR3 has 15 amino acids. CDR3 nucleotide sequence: TGTGCCAGCAGTGAATTTGGGGGCCTTAATGAAAAACTGTTTTTT. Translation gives CASSEFGGLNEKLFF.

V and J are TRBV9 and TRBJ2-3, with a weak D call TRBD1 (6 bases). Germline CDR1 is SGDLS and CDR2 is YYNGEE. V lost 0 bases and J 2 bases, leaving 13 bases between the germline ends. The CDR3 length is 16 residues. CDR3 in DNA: TGTGCCAGCAGCGTAGCTCCAGGGGATTACACAGATACGCAGTATTTT. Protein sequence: CASSVAPGDYTDTQYF.

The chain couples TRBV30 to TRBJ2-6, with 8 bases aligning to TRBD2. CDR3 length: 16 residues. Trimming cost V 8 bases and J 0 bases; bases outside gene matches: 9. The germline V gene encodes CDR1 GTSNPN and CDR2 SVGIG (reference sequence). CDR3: CAGPAGGSSGANVLTF. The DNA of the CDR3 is TGTGCCGGTCCCGCGGGGGGAAGCTCTGGGGCCAACGTCCTGACTTTC.

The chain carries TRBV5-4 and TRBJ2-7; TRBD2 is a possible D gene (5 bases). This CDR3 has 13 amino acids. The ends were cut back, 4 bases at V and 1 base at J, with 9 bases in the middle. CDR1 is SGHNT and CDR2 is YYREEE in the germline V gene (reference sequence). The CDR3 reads CASSQRVSYEQYF. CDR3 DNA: TGTGCCAGCAGCCAGAGGGTATCCTACGAGCAGTACTTC.

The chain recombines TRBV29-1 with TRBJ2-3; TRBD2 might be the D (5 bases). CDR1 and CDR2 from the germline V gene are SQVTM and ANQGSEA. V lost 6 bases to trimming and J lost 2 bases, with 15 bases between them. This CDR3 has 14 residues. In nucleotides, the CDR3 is TGCAGCGTATATGGAGAGGGTTACACAGATACGCAGTATTTT. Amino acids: CSVYGEGYTDTQYF.

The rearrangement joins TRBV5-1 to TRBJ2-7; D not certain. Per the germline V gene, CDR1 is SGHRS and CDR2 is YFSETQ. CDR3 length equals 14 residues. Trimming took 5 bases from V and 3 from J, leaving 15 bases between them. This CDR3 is CASSTSLSNYEQYF. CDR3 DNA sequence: TGCGCCAGCAGTACGAGTCTATCTAACTACGAGCAGTACTTC.

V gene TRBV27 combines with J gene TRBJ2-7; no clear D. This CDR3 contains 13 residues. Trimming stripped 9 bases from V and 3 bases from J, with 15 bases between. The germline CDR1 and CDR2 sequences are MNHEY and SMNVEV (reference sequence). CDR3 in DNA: TGTGCCAGTCGGTTGGGCGCAGACTACGAGCAGTACTTC. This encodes CASRLGADYEQYF.